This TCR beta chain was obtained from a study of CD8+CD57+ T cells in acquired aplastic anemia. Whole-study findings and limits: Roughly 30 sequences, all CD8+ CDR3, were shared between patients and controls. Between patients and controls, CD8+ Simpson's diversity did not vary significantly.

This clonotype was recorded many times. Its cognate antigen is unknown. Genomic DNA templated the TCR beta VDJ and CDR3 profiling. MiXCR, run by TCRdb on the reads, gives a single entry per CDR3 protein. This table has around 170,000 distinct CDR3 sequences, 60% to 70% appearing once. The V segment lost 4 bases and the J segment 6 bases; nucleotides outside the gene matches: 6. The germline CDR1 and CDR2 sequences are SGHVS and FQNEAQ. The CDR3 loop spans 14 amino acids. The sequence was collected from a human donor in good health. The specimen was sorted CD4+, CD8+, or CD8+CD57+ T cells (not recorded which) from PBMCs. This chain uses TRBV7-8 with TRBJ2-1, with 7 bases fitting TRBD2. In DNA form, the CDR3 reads TGTGCCAGCAGCTACAGCGGGACTGGCAATGAGCAGTTCTTC. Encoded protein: CASSYSGTGNEQFF.